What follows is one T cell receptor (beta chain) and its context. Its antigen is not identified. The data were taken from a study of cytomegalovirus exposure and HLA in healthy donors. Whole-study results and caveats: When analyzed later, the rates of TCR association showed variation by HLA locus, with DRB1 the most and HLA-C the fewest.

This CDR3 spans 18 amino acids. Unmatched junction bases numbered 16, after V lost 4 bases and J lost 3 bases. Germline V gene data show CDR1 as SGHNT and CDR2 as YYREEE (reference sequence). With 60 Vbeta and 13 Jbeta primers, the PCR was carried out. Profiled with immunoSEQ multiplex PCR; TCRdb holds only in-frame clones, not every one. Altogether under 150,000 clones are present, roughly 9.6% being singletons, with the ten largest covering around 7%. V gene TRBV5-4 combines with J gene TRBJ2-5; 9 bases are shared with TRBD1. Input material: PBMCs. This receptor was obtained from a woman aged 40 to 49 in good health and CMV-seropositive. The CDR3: CASSLPSTDRGEEETQYF. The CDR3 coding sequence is TGTGCCAGCAGCCTCCCTTCGACTGACAGGGGGGAGGAAGAGACCCAGTACTTC.